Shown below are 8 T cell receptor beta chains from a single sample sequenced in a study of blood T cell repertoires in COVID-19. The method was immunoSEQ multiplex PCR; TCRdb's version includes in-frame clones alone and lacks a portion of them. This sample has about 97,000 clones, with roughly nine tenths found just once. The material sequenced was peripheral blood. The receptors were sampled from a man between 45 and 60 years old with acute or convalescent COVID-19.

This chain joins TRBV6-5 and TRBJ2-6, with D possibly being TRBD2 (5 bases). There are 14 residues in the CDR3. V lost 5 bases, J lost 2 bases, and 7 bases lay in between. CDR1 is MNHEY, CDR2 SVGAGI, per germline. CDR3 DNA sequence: TGTGCCAGCAGTCTGGAGGCTGGGGCCAACGTCCTGACTTTC. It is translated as CASSLEAGANVLTF.

The CDR3 region has the DNA TGTGCCAGCAGCCTCCCGACAGGGCTGGGGGACACTGAAGCTTTCTTT. Translation gives CASSLPTGLGDTEAFF. The rearrangement uses TRBV14 and TRBJ1-1, with 7 bases aligning to TRBD1. Germline lookup yields CDR1 SGHDN and CDR2 FVKESK. The V gene end was trimmed by 4 bases and the J gene end by 3 bases; junction bases not matched to a gene: 11. This CDR3 comprises 16 residues.

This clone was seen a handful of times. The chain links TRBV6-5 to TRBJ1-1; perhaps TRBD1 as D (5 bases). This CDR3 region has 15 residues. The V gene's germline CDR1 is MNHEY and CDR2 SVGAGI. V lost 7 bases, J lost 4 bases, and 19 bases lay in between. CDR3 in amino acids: CASTVTAGSGTEAFF. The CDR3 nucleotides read TGTGCCAGCACGGTAACCGCAGGGTCAGGCACTGAAGCTTTCTTT.

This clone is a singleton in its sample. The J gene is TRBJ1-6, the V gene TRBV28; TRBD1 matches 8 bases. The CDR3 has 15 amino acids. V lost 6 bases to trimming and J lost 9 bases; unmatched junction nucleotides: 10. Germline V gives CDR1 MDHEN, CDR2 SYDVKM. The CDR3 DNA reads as TGTGCCAGCAGACCCGGGACAGGTGCCCTTTCACCCCTCCACTTT. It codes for CASRPGTGALSPLHF.

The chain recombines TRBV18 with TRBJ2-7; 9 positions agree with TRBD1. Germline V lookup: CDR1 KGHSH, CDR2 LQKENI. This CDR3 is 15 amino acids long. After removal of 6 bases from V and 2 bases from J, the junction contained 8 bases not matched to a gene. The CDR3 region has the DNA TGTGCCAGCTCGGAGGGGACAGGGTCTACCTACGAGCAGTACTTC. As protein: CASSEGTGSTYEQYF.

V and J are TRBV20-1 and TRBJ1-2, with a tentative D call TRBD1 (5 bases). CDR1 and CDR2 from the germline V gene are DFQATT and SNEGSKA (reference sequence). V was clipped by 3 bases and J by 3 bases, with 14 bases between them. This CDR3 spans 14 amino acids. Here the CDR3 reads CSASIRAGDYGYTF. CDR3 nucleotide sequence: TGCAGTGCTAGTATCAGGGCTGGGGACTATGGCTACACCTTC.

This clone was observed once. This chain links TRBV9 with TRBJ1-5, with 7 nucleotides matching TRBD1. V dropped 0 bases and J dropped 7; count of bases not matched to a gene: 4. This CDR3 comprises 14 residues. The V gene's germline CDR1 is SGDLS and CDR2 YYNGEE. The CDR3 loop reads CASSVGDREQPQHF. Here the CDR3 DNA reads TGTGCCAGCAGCGTAGGCGACAGGGAACAGCCCCAGCATTTT. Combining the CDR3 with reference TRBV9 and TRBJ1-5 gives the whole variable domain DSGVTQTPKHLITATGQRVTLRCSPRSGDLSVYWYQQSLDQGLQFLIQYYNGEERAKGNILERFSAQQFPDLHSELNLSSLELGDSALYFCASSVGDREQPQHFGDGTRLSIL.

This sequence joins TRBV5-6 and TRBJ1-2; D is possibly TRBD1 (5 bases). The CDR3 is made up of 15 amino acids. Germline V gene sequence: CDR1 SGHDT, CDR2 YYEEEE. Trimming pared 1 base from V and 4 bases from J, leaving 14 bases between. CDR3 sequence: CASSLRTSGGYGYTF. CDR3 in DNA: TGTGCCAGCAGCTTGAGGACCTCGGGGGGCTATGGCTACACCTTC.